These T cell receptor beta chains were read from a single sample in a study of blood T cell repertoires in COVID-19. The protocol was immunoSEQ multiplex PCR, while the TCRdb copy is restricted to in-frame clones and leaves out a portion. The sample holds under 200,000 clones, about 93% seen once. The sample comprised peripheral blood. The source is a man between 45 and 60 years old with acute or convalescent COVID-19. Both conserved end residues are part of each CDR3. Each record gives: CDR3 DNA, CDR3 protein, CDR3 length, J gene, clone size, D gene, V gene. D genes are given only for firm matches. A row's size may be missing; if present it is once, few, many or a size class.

TGTGCCAGTAGTATACCCGGGACATCTAGCAATCAGCCCCAGCATTTT	CASSIPGTSSNQPQHF	16	TRBJ1-5	.	.	TRBV19
TGTGCCAGCAGCCCAAGACTAGCGGGAGACGCAGGGGCCAACGTCCTGACTTTC	CASSPRLAGDAGANVLTF	18	TRBJ2-6	once	TRBD2	TRBV7-3
TGTGCCATCAGCTCGACCGGGACAGAAAATGAGCAGTTCTTC	CAISSTGTENEQFF	14	TRBJ2-1	.	TRBD1	TRBV10-3
TGCAGCGAAAAACAGGGTACAGATACGCAGTATTTT	CSEKQGTDTQYF	12	TRBJ2-3	once	.	TRBV29-1
TGTGCCAGCTCACACGACCGGAGCTCCTACGAGCAGTACTTC	CASSHDRSSYEQYF	14	TRBJ2-7	.	.	TRBV18
TGTGCCAGCAGCCAAGATGGGGGGGAGACCCAGTACTTC	CASSQDGGETQYF	13	TRBJ2-5	.	.	TRBV3-1/TRBV3-2
TGTGCCAGCAGCCAAGCGGGTACAGGGTACCCTGAGCAGTTCTTC	CASSQAGTGYPEQFF	15	TRBJ2-1	few	.	TRBV4-2
TGTGCCAGCAGCATAGACACAGGGCCCCCAAATTCACCCCTCCACTTT	CASSIDTGPPNSPLHF	16	TRBJ1-6	.	.	TRBV7-6
TGTGCCAGTAGGAGGACTAGCGCCCACTACAATGAGCAGTTCTTC	CASRRTSAHYNEQFF	15	TRBJ2-1	.	TRBD2	TRBV19
TGTGCCAGCAGCCAAGGGACAGGGGTTCAGCCCCAGCATTTT	CASSQGTGVQPQHF	14	TRBJ1-5	once	TRBD1	TRBV3-1/TRBV3-2
TGTGCTAGTGGCAAGAGGGCAGATACGCAGTATTTT	CASGKRADTQYF	12	TRBJ2-3	.	.	TRBV12-5
TGTGCCAGCTCACCACGAGAGGCAGATACGCAGTATTTT	CASSPREADTQYF	13	TRBJ2-3	.	.	TRBV18
TGTGCCAGCAGCTTAGATCCTCAGGGGGTCACTCTCTCTGGAAACACCATATATTTT	CASSLDPQGVTLSGNTIYF	19	TRBJ1-3	.	TRBD1	TRBV7-2
TGTGCCAGCAGCCCAGGGATGAACACTGAAGCTTTCTTT	CASSPGMNTEAFF	13	TRBJ1-1	once	.	TRBV7-3
TGCGCCAGCAGCTTGGAAAGAGGCGGTAACACCGGGGAGCTGTTTTTT	CASSLERGGNTGELFF	16	TRBJ2-2	once	.	TRBV5-1
TGTGCCAGCAGCTTTCAGGGGAATGAATCACCCCTCCACTTT	CASSFQGNESPLHF	14	TRBJ1-6	.	.	TRBV7-2
TGTGCCAGCAGGCCCACAGGGTTGGGTTACGAGCAGTACTTC	CASRPTGLGYEQYF	14	TRBJ2-7	.	.	TRBV7-9
TGTGCCAGCAGTTTAGTCGCGAGCAATCAGCCCCAGCATTTT	CASSLVASNQPQHF	14	TRBJ1-5	.	.	TRBV28
TGTGCCAGCAGCAGCACAGGGGGCGTTGAAAAACTGTTTTTT	CASSSTGGVEKLFF	14	TRBJ1-4	once	TRBD1	TRBV5-4
TGTGCCAGTAGTACCCAACCGAGCACCGGGGAGCTGTTTTTT	CASSTQPSTGELFF	14	TRBJ2-2	.	.	TRBV19
TGTGCCAGCAGTGTGCAGGGCAGGACAGATACGCAGTATTTT	CASSVQGRTDTQYF	14	TRBJ2-3	.	.	TRBV2
TGTGCCAGTAGTTCCTCCCGGGGGTTCACTGAAGCTTTCTTT	CASSSSRGFTEAFF	14	TRBJ1-1	.	.	TRBV19
TGTGCCACCAGTGATTTAACAGGGATGAACACTGAAGCTTTCTTT	CATSDLTGMNTEAFF	15	TRBJ1-1	.	.	TRBV24-1
TGTGCCAGCTCACCGGGGGCGCGGAACACTGAAGCTTTCTTT	CASSPGARNTEAFF	14	TRBJ1-1	.	.	TRBV18
TGTGCCAGCAGTCCCACCGAGGAGACCCAGTACTTC	CASSPTEETQYF	12	TRBJ2-5	.	.	TRBV6-2/TRBV6-3
TGTGCCAGCAGCAAGGGACTAGAGAGCTCCTACGAGCAGTACTTC	CASSKGLESSYEQYF	15	TRBJ2-7	.	TRBD2	TRBV27
TGTGCCACCGCTTCGACGACAGGTCCTTCCTACAATGAGCAGTTCTTC	CATASTTGPSYNEQFF	16	TRBJ2-1	.	.	TRBV24-1
TGTGCCAGCAGCCTTGGACTAGCGGGGGGACAAGAGACCCAGTACTTC	CASSLGLAGGQETQYF	16	TRBJ2-5	.	TRBD2	TRBV28
TGTGCCAGTAGTACAAGCGGGAGGGCCTACAATGAGCAGTTCTTC	CASSTSGRAYNEQFF	15	TRBJ2-1	.	TRBD2	TRBV19
TGTGCCAGCAAGTTGGACAGGGCGGCTGGAAACACCATATATTTT	CASKLDRAAGNTIYF	15	TRBJ1-3	.	TRBD1	TRBV6-5
TGTGCCAGCAGCTTAGCGGTCGGGTCGAACACTGAAGCTTTCTTT	CASSLAVGSNTEAFF	15	TRBJ1-1	.	.	TRBV7-2
TGTGCCAGCTCACCCAGGGGTGGGGACAATGAGCAGTTCTTC	CASSPRGGDNEQFF	14	TRBJ2-1	.	.	TRBV18
TGTGCCAGCAGCGTGGGCGCGCTAGCGGAGAACACAGATACGCAGTATTTT	CASSVGALAENTDTQYF	17	TRBJ2-3	.	TRBD2	TRBV9
TGTGCCAGCAGACAAGAGGGGGTCGGGCCCCAGCATTTT	CASRQEGVGPQHF	13	TRBJ1-5	.	.	TRBV6-6
TGTGCCAGCAGTCGTCGGGGGGGCGTCACTGAAGCTTTCTTT	CASSRRGGVTEAFF	14	TRBJ1-1	.	.	TRBV28
TGTGCCAGCAGCTCCCGGGACTGGGGTCCGCCCCAGCATTTT	CASSSRDWGPPQHF	14	TRBJ1-5	.	.	TRBV4-2
TGTGCCAGCAGCGCGGAGCTGAACACTGAAGCTTTCTTT	CASSAELNTEAFF	13	TRBJ1-1	.	.	TRBV9
TGTGCCAGCAGCTTGGAAGGGCCGGGATCACCCCTCCACTTT	CASSLEGPGSPLHF	14	TRBJ1-6	few	.	TRBV5-6
TGCGCCAGCAGAACAGGGGGCTCAGCAGATACGCAGTATTTT	CASRTGGSADTQYF	14	TRBJ2-3	once	TRBD1	TRBV5-1
TGTGCCAGCAGTTTAGCGGGGCCGCGGACAGATACGCAGTATTTT	CASSLAGPRTDTQYF	15	TRBJ2-3	once	.	TRBV28
TGTGCCAGTAGTATAGCCCCGGGGGGGGACAATGAGCAGTTCTTC	CASSIAPGGDNEQFF	15	TRBJ2-1	.	TRBD2	TRBV19
TGTGCCAGCAGTCCTCACCTCCGGGACAGGGGAGCTTTCTTT	CASSPHLRDRGAFF	14	TRBJ1-1	.	TRBD1	TRBV28
TGTGCCAGCAGCATCATCCAAGAGACCCAGTACTTC	CASSIIQETQYF	12	TRBJ2-5	.	.	TRBV9
TGTGCCACCTCGAGCAGGAATACCCAGGACTATGGCTACACCTTC	CATSSRNTQDYGYTF	15	TRBJ1-2	.	.	TRBV15
TGTGCCAGTAGTACGCAGGGGGCATATGAAAAACTGTTTTTT	CASSTQGAYEKLFF	14	TRBJ1-4	.	TRBD1	TRBV19
TGTGCCAGCAGTCCTGATAGTTCCTACGAGCAGTACTTC	CASSPDSSYEQYF	13	TRBJ2-7	.	.	TRBV6-6
TGTGCCAGCAGCCCATACCGGGACAGGGTAACGGAAGCTTTCTTT	CASSPYRDRVTEAFF	15	TRBJ1-1	.	TRBD1	TRBV3-1/TRBV3-2
TGTGCCACCAGTGGGGCCACGGGGACCGGGGAGCTGTTTTTT	CATSGATGTGELFF	14	TRBJ2-2	.	.	TRBV24-1
TGTGCCAGCAGTTACCAGACAGGGCGGCAAGAAAAACTGTTTTTT	CASSYQTGRQEKLFF	15	TRBJ1-4	.	TRBD1	TRBV6-6
TGTGCCTGGTGGTTAGCGGGGGCTAGGTCGGAGACCCAGTACTTC	CAWWLAGARSETQYF	15	TRBJ2-5	.	TRBD2	TRBV30
TGCGCCAGTTCGACAGGAATCAATTCACCCCTCCACTTT	CASSTGINSPLHF	13	TRBJ1-6	.	.	TRBV5-1
TGTGCCAGCAGTTTTCTGGGACAGCGCGAGCAGTACTTC	CASSFLGQREQYF	13	TRBJ2-7	.	TRBD1	TRBV6-2/TRBV6-3
TGCAGTGCTAGTATCAGGGACACTGAAGCTTTCTTT	CSASIRDTEAFF	12	TRBJ1-1	.	.	TRBV20-1
TGTGCCATCAGTGCTGGGGCAGGGACTAATGAAAAACTGTTTTTT	CAISAGAGTNEKLFF	15	TRBJ1-4	once	.	TRBV10-3
TGCGCCAGCAGTCAACTAGCGGGAGGGGAGACCCAGTACTTC	CASSQLAGGETQYF	14	TRBJ2-5	.	TRBD2	TRBV10-2
TGTGCCAGCACCAGCGGGATAGGCACCTATAATTCACCCCTCCACTTT	CASTSGIGTYNSPLHF	16	TRBJ1-6	.	.	TRBV5-6